The 14 T cell receptor beta chains below come from one sample, sequenced in a study of cytomegalovirus exposure and HLA in healthy donors. The data were produced by immunoSEQ multiplex PCR, yet TCRdb's version contains in-frame clones alone and is incomplete. The table lists about 100,000 clones, under 97% of them singletons. The sequenced sample was PBMCs. The receptors come from a woman in her late teens or twenties in good health and CMV-seronegative.

This clone was counted once. The rearrangement links TRBV6-1 to TRBJ2-6, with D tentatively TRBD2 (5 bases). This CDR3 is built from 14 residues. Germline V gene lookup returns CDR1 MNHNS and CDR2 SASEGT. V gave up 4 bases and J gave up 2 bases, with 6 bases separating them. The CDR3 loop reads CASSAGTGANVLTF. The CDR3 nucleotides are TGTGCCAGCAGTGCCGGGACTGGGGCCAACGTCCTGACTTTC.

The V gene is TRBV6-5, the J gene TRBJ2-5, with 8 nucleotides matching TRBD1. J gave up 4 bases and V 10 bases, and 14 bases lay outside the gene matches. The CDR3 is made up of 15 amino acids. CDR1 MNHEY and CDR2 SVGAGI come from the germline V gene. CDR3 residues: CATHGTGANLETQYF. DNA of the CDR3: TGTGCCACGCACGGGACAGGCGCAAACCTAGAGACCCAGTACTTC.

CDR3: CASSDPGQGGRNTEAFF. CDR3 DNA: TGTGCCAGCAGCGACCCGGGACAGGGAGGACGGAACACTGAAGCTTTCTTT. The chain is built from TRBV9 and TRBJ1-1, with TRBD1 matching 9 bases. The ends lost 3 bases at V and 1 base at J; junction bases unmatched: 10. Germline CDR1 reads SGDLS; CDR2 reads YYNGEE. CDR3 length: 17 residues.

The V and J genes are TRBV27 and TRBJ1-1; D gene ambiguous. Per germline, CDR1 MNHEY and CDR2 SMNVEV (reference sequence). The ends were cut back, 5 bases at V and 5 bases at J, with 12 bases in the middle. The CDR3 covers 13 residues. Here the CDR3 DNA reads TGTGCCAGCAGTGCCGACTCGGGGACTGAAGCTTTCTTT. This translates into CASSADSGTEAFF.

The chain uses TRBV29-1 and TRBJ1-6; 8 bases are a match to TRBD1. The CDR3 is 15 amino acids. Germline CDR1 is SQVTM and CDR2 is ANQGSEA. V was pared by 1 base and J by 6 bases, with 5 bases of the junction left unmatched. The CDR3 coding sequence is TGCAGCGTTGAAGGTAGGACAGGGTCTAATTCACCCCTCCACTTT. It codes for CSVEGRTGSNSPLHF. The whole variable domain, filled in from reference TRBV29-1 and TRBJ1-6, reads SAVISQKPSRDICQRGTSLTIQCQVDSQVTMMFWYRQQPGQSLTLIATANQGSEATYESGFVIDKFPISRPNLTFSTLTVSNMSPEDSSIYLCSVEGRTGSNSPLHFGNGTRLTVT.

This chain joins TRBV5-1 and TRBJ2-3, with TRBD2 matching 9 bases. Germline V gene sequence: CDR1 SGHRS, CDR2 YFSETQ. The V and J ends lost 4 bases and 6 bases, in that order; junction bases with no gene match: 3. CDR3 length equals 13 residues. Here the CDR3 DNA reads TGCGCCAGCAGCAGCGGGGGGCCTGATACGCAGTATTTT. Translation: CASSSGGPDTQYF.

The rearrangement links TRBV4-1 to TRBJ2-7; perhaps TRBD1 as D (6 bases). The CDR3 extends over 15 amino acids. Germline loops: CDR1 MGHRA, CDR2 YSYEKL. V gave up 3 bases and J gave up 2 bases, with 14 bases separating them. As DNA, the CDR3 is TGCGCCAGCAGCCAGACAGGACTGGAAGCCTACGAGCAGTACTTC. Translation: CASSQTGLEAYEQYF.

The chain links TRBV9 to TRBJ1-1, with no clear D. The CDR3 is 15 amino acids. The V end lost 0 bases, the J end lost 1 base, and 10 bases lay between the germline ends. From germline, CDR1 is SGDLS and CDR2 YYNGEE. The CDR3 DNA sequence: TGTGCCAGCAGCGTAGGGGCCAGTAGGAACACTGAAGCTTTCTTT. Translation: CASSVGASRNTEAFF.

The chain employs TRBV7-6 and TRBJ2-1; tentatively, D is TRBD1 (6 bases). CDR3 length: 17 amino acids. Germline CDR1 SGHVS, CDR2 FNYEAQ. The V and J ends lost 1 base and 6 bases respectively, with 19 bases between them. CDR3 in DNA: TGTGCCAGCAGCTTAGGGACAGACCGTTTGTTAGGCAATGAGCAGTTCTTC. Protein product: CASSLGTDRLLGNEQFF. The full variable domain, rest sourced from reference TRBV7-6 and TRBJ2-1, is GAGVSQSPRYKVTKRGQDVALRCDPISGHVSLYWYRQALGQGPEFLTYFNYEAQQDKSGLPNDRFSAERPEGSISTLTIQRTEQRDSAMYRCASSLGTDRLLGNEQFFGPGTRLTVL.

This clone has just one count. The chain employs TRBV28 and TRBJ2-1, with D perhaps TRBD1 (6 bases). The CDR3 sequence is 21 residues long. Trimming removed 6 bases from V and 0 bases from J, with 30 bases in between. Germline assignment: CDR1 MDHEN and CDR2 SYDVKM. The CDR3 here is CASRRRWSGTTAKSSYNEQFF. CDR3 sequence (DNA): TGTGCCAGCAGGCGTCGGTGGTCAGGGACAACGGCGAAAAGCTCCTACAATGAGCAGTTCTTC.

The rearrangement joins TRBV7-9 to TRBJ2-1, with D possibly TRBD2 on 5 matching bases. Germline V gene lookup returns CDR1 SEHNR and CDR2 FQNEAQ (reference sequence). Trimming stripped 3 bases from V and 4 bases from J, with 16 bases between. The CDR3 runs to 16 residues. Written as DNA, the CDR3 is TGTGCCAGCAGCTTTTCGAAGAGAGGAGGATACAATGAGCAGTTCTTC. As protein: CASSFSKRGGYNEQFF. Full variable domain (outside the CDR3, taken from reference TRBV7-9 and TRBJ2-1): DTGVSQNPRHKITKRGQNVTFRCDPISEHNRLYWYRQTLGQGPEFLTYFQNEAQLEKSRLLSDRFSAERPKGSFSTLEIQRTEQGDSAMYLCASSFSKRGGYNEQFFGPGTRLTVL.

The chain links TRBV19 to TRBJ2-7; 10 nucleotides align to TRBD2. This CDR3 spans 14 amino acids. With V trimmed by 6 bases and J by 3 bases, 5 bases remained unmatched. Germline V gives CDR1 LNHDA, CDR2 SQIVND (reference sequence). This CDR3 reads CASSRLAGHYEQYF. For the CDR3, the DNA is TGTGCCAGTAGCCGACTAGCGGGCCACTACGAGCAGTACTTC.

The chain joins TRBV27 to TRBJ2-5; 9 nucleotides line up with TRBD2. The CDR3 runs to 15 residues. Per germline, CDR1 MNHEY and CDR2 SMNVEV (reference sequence). V lost 1 base to trimming and J lost 3 bases; unmatched junction nucleotides: 3. CDR3 residues: CASSLLGGGEETQYF. CDR3 in DNA: TGTGCCAGCAGTTTATTGGGCGGGGGGGAAGAGACCCAGTACTTC.

The chain uses TRBV30 and TRBJ2-5, with TRBD1 as a possible D gene (6 bases). This CDR3 has 15 residues. Germline loops: CDR1 GTSNPN, CDR2 SVGIG (reference sequence). V lost 1 base and J 5 bases, leaving 17 bases between the germline ends. The CDR3 bases are TGTGCCTGGAGTGCCGCCAGGGGCATAAGGGAGACCCAGTACTTC. Translation: CAWSAARGIRETQYF.